This is a list of T cell receptor beta chains from one sample in a study of blood T cells in healthy people across ages. TCRdb ran MiXCR on the 5' RACE reads and lists one entry per CDR3 protein. Of around 620,000 distinct CDR3 sequences in the sample, approximately 25% were seen once. Sequenced input: blood. These receptors came from a woman in her 70s in good health. The CDR3 runs from the conserved cysteine through the conserved F or W. The D gene is left open where the match is weak. The listing skips clone size in some rows; elsewhere it reads once, few, many or a size class.

D	V	J	size	DNA	CDR3
-	TRBV11-2	TRBJ1-1	-	TGTGCCAGCAGCCGGACAACGGCGACTGAAGCTTTCTTT	CASSRTTATEAFF
TRBD1	TRBV5-5	TRBJ1-1	-	TGTGCCAGCAGCTTGGACAGGGGGCAGACTGAAGCTTTCTTT	CASSLDRGQTEAFF
-	TRBV10-3	TRBJ2-4	-	TGTGCCATCAGTGAGTCGTTTCCAGAAGGGGACATTCAGTACTTC	CAISESFPEGDIQYF
-	TRBV6-1	TRBJ2-5	-	TGTGCCAGCAGTGTGAGCCGACTGGAAGAGACCCAGTACTTC	CASSVSRLEETQYF
-	TRBV7-9	TRBJ2-7	few	TGTGCCAGCAGCTTCGACGGCCCCGAGCAGTACTTC	CASSFDGPEQYF
-	TRBV20-1	TRBJ1-1	-	TGCAGTGTCCCGGACGGCAACACTGAAGCTTTCTTT	CSVPDGNTEAFF
-	TRBV5-1	TRBJ2-5	-	TGCGCCAGCAGCTCTACCGGGACAACCGTTTTTCAAGAGACCCAGTACTTC	CASSSTGTTVFQETQYF
-	TRBV21-1	TRBJ1-1	-	TGTGCCAGGTTGTCGAGGACTGAAGCTTTCTTT	CARLSRTEAFF
-	TRBV29-1	TRBJ2-5	many	TGCAGCGTCCAGGGTGAGAGCCAGTACTTC	CSVQGESQYF
TRBD1	TRBV9	TRBJ2-2	few	TGTGCCAGCACAGGGGGAGCGAACACCGGGGAGCTGTTTTTT	CASTGGANTGELFF
TRBD2	TRBV28	TRBJ2-7	few	TGTGCCAGCAGCCGCACTAGCGGCTTTTTGGGCGAGCAGTACTTC	CASSRTSGFLGEQYF
-	TRBV7-7	TRBJ2-2	few	TGTGCCAGCGGCGAGACAGCGAACACCGGGGAGCTGTTTTTT	CASGETANTGELFF
TRBD2	TRBV27	TRBJ2-2	-	TGTGCCAGCAGTTCAAAAGATCTAGCGGCACTGAACACCGGGGAGCTGCTTTTT	CASSSKDLAALNTGELLF
-	TRBV6-1	TRBJ2-6	few	TGTGCCAGCAGGCCGAGGTCGGTCTCTCCCCAGCCCTGGGCCAACGTCCTGACTTTC	CASRPRSVSPQPWANVLTF
TRBD1	TRBV10-3	TRBJ1-2	few	TGTGCCATCAACGGGGGCGACAGGGGCGTCTATGGCTACACCTTC	CAINGGDRGVYGYTF
-	TRBV29-1	TRBJ2-3	few	TGCAGCGTGAATAGGGTCGGAGGCACAGATACGCAGTATTTT	CSVNRVGGTDTQYF
-	TRBV7-2	TRBJ2-5	many	TGTGCCAGCAGCTTAGCGCTAAGCAGTAAAGGGACCCAGTACTTC	CASSLALSSKGTQYF
-	TRBV7-3	TRBJ2-5	-	TGTGCCAGCAGCACCATCCCAGGGTCTCAAGAGACCCAGTACTTC	CASSTIPGSQETQYF
-	TRBV20-1	TRBJ1-2	-	TGCAGTGCTACTGGGACGGTAGACATCTATGGCTACACCTTC	CSATGTVDIYGYTF
TRBD1	TRBV4-3	TRBJ1-1	-	TGCGCCAGCAGCGTTCTGCACAGGGGGAACACTGAAGCTTTCTTT	CASSVLHRGNTEAFF
TRBD2	TRBV7-2	TRBJ2-5	few	TGTGCCAGCAGCTTAGTAGCGGGTGGTGAAAAGACCCAGTACTTC	CASSLVAGGEKTQYF
-	TRBV20-1	TRBJ1-3	-	TGCAGTGCACCCGGGACACAGAGCTCTGGAAACACCATATATTTT	CSAPGTQSSGNTIYF
-	TRBV6-5	TRBJ2-7	-	TGTGCCAGCAGACCACACGATTCCTACTACGAGCAGTACTTC	CASRPHDSYYEQYF
TRBD1	TRBV9	TRBJ2-6	-	TGTGCCAGCAGCGTAGAGGGGACAGAGAGCTCTGGGGCCAACGTCCTGACTTTC	CASSVEGTESSGANVLTF
TRBD1	TRBV7-3	TRBJ1-1	-	TGTGCCAGCAGCTGGGGACAGGTGAATGAAGCTTTCTTT	CASSWGQVNEAFF
-	TRBV3-1	TRBJ2-2	few	TGTGCCAGCAGCCAAATGTTATTGGGTCCCACGAACACCGGGGAGCTGTTTTTT	CASSQMLLGPTNTGELFF
TRBD2	TRBV7-2	TRBJ2-5	few	TGTGCCAGCAGCTTAGCGGTTGGTAATAGCGGGAGACAAGAGACCCAGTACTTC	CASSLAVGNSGRQETQYF
TRBD2	TRBV5-1	TRBJ2-1	few	TGCGCCAGCAGCTACCTAGCGGGGGGGCACAATGAGCAGTTCTTC	CASSYLAGGHNEQFF
-	TRBV5-1	TRBJ2-1	few	TGCGCCAGCGTTCCCCCCGGTGGGTACAATGAGCAGTTCTTC	CASVPPGGYNEQFF
TRBD2	TRBV7-2	TRBJ2-7	-	TGTGCCAGCAGCTTAGGAATTCTGACTAGCGGGAGCTCCTACGAGCAGTACTTC	CASSLGILTSGSSYEQYF
TRBD1	TRBV6-2/TRBV6-3	TRBJ2-6	-	TGTGCCAGCAGCTCGACAGGGGGCCTACTTTTTAGCTCTGGGGCCAACGTCCTGACTTTC	CASSSTGGLLFSSGANVLTF
TRBD2	TRBV6-1	TRBJ2-7	-	TGTGCCAGCAGTGAAGCGGGGAGCGGGGCCTACGAGCAGTACTTC	CASSEAGSGAYEQYF
-	TRBV29-1	TRBJ1-1	-	TGCTCTATTGGGGAGAACACTGAAGCTTTCTTT	CSIGENTEAFF
-	TRBV12-5	TRBJ2-6	once	TGTGCTAGTGGTTTAGGGTTGGCTGGGGCCAACGTCCTGACTTTC	CASGLGLAGANVLTF
-	TRBV5-1	TRBJ2-1	-	TGCGCCAGCAGCTCGAGTGGACTACCTACAACCAATGAGCAGTTCTTC	CASSSSGLPTTNEQFF
TRBD2	TRBV20-1	TRBJ2-4	-	TGCAGTGCTAGCACTACAACCCCGGGGGGCATTCAGTACTTC	CSASTTTPGGIQYF
-	TRBV20-1	TRBJ2-7	-	TGCAGTGCTAGAGATCAGAGTTTGGTGTACGAGCAGTACTTC	CSARDQSLVYEQYF
TRBD1	TRBV27	TRBJ2-7	-	TGTGCCAGCAGTGGACCAGGGACAGGGTATAACGAGCAGTACTTC	CASSGPGTGYNEQYF
-	TRBV6-2/TRBV6-3	TRBJ1-1	-	TGTGCCAGCAGACGGGGTAATGAAGCTTTCTTT	CASRRGNEAFF
TRBD2	TRBV7-2	TRBJ2-5	few	TGTGCCAGCAGCTTAGCGGGAGGGGCAGTAGAGACCCGGTACTTC	CASSLAGGAVETRYF
-	TRBV2	TRBJ1-2	many	TGTGCCAGCAGGGATATAGACTATGGCTACACCTTC	CASRDIDYGYTF
-	TRBV13	TRBJ2-5	-	TGTGCCAGCAGCGTCAGCCTAAGAGGGACCCAGTACTTC	CASSVSLRGTQYF
TRBD2	TRBV20-1	TRBJ2-7	-	TGCAGTGCTTCTCGACTAGCGGGATCCTACGAGCAGTACTTC	CSASRLAGSYEQYF
-	TRBV12-3/TRBV12-4	TRBJ2-1	-	TGTGCCAGCAACCATGACGTAAACAATGAGCAGTTCTTC	CASNHDVNNEQFF
-	TRBV7-8	TRBJ2-7	few	TGTGCCAGCAGCTTAACAGAGTACTACGAGCAGCACTTC	CASSLTEYYEQHF
-	TRBV9	TRBJ2-3	-	TGTGCCAGCAGCCCCCGATGGGGGAACCCCACAGATACGCAGTATTTT	CASSPRWGNPTDTQYF
-	TRBV5-1	TRBJ2-1	few	TGCGCCAGCAGCCCCGGACTGTTCCCGGGGGATGAGCAGTTCTTC	CASSPGLFPGDEQFF
-	TRBV18	TRBJ1-1	few	TGTGCCAGCTCACCCCGGACAGTGAGGACTGAAGCTTTCTTT	CASSPRTVRTEAFF
TRBD2	TRBV7-2	TRBJ2-1	-	TGTGCCAGCAGCTTAGACGGCGGGGGGTACAGTGAGCAGTTCTTC	CASSLDGGGYSEQFF